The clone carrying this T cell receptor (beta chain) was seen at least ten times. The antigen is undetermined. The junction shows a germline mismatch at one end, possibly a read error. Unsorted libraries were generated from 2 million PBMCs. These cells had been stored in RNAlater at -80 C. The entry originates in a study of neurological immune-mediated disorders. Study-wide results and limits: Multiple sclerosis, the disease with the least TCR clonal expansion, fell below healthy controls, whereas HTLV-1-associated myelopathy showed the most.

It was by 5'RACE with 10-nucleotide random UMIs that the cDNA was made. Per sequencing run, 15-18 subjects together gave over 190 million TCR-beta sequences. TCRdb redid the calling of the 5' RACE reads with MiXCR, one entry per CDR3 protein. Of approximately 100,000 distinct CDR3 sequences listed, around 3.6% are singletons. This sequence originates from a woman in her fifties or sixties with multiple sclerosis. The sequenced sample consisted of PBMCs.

The CDR3 reads CASSLATEYEQYF. CDR3 DNA sequence: TGTGCTAGCAGCTTAGCTACAGAATACGAGCAGTACTTC. V and J are TRBV7-7 and TRBJ2-7; D is uncertain. CDR1 is SSHAT, CDR2 FNYEAQ, per germline (reference sequence). This CDR3 region has 13 residues.